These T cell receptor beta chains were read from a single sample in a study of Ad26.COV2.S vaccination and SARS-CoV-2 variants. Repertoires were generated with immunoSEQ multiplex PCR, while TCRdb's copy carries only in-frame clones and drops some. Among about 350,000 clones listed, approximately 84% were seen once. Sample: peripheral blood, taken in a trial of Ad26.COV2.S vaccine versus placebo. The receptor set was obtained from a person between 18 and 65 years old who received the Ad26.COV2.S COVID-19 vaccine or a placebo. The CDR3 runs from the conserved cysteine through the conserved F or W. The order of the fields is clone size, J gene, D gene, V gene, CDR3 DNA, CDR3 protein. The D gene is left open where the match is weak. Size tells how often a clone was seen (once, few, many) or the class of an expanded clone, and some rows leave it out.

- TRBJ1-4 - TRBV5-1 TGCGCCAGCAGCGGCGGTTATGAAAAACTGTTTTTT CASSGGYEKLFF
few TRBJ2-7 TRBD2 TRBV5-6 TGTGCCAGCAGCTTGATCCTAGCGGGAGTGGTCGAGCAGTACTTC CASSLILAGVVEQYF
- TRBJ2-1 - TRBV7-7 TGTGCCAGCAGCTTGGGGATACGGGGAAAAACCTACAATGAGCAGTTCTTC CASSLGIRGKTYNEQFF
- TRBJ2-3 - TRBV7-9 TGTGCCAGCAGCCGCGGGTCGGATACGCAGTATTTT CASSRGSDTQYF
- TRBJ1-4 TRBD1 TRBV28 TGTGCCAGCAGCACTACTCGACAGGGTGAAAAACTGTTTTTT CASSTTRQGEKLFF
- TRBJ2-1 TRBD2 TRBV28 TGTGCCAGCAGTTCCAGCGGGAGCCCCTACAATGAGCAGTTCTTC CASSSSGSPYNEQFF
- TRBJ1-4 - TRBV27 TGTGCCAGCAGCCCCCTCCGGACGGGGGCCGGTGAAAAACTGTTTTTT CASSPLRTGAGEKLFF
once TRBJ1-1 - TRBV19 TGTGCCAGTAGTATCGAGGCAATCTGGAACACTGAAGCTTTCTTT CASSIEAIWNTEAFF
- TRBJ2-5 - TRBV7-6 TGTGCCAGCAGCTCCAGGGTTGCAGAGACCCAGTACTTC CASSSRVAETQYF
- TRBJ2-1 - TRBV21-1 TGTGCCAGCAGCCATTTGAGGACAGAGAGGCTCAATGAGCAGTTCTTC CASSHLRTERLNEQFF
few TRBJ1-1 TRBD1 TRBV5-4 TGTGCCAGCAGCACAGACAGGGGATTCACCACTGAAGCTTTCTTT CASSTDRGFTTEAFF
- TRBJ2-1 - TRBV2 TGTGCCAGCAAGGTACACACTGAGCAGTTCTTC CASKVHTEQFF
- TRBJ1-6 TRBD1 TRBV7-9 TGTGCCAGCAGCCCGAGGGACAGGGACTATAATTCACCCCTCCACTTT CASSPRDRDYNSPLHF
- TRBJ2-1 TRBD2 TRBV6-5 TGTGCCAGCAGTTACTCGTCCCTAGCGGGAGGTAATGAGCAGTTCTTC CASSYSSLAGGNEQFF
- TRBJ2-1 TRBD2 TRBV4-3 TGCGCCAGCAGCCACGGGGGGAGCTCCTACAATGAGCAGTTCTTC CASSHGGSSYNEQFF
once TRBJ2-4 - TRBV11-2 TGTGCCAGCAGCTTTGCGTGGGAGGAAAACATTCAGTACTTC CASSFAWEENIQYF
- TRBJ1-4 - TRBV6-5 TGTGCCAGCAGTTACTCCAGGGGTCGGGAAAAACTGTTTTTT CASSYSRGREKLFF
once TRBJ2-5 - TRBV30 TGTGCCTGGAGTGCTCTCCCTGCCGGGGAGACCCAGTACTTC CAWSALPAGETQYF
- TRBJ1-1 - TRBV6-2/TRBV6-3 TGTGCCAGCAGTTGGGAGAGTTTGAACACTGAAGCTTTCTTT CASSWESLNTEAFF
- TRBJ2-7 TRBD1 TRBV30 TGTGCCTGGGGTTCTGGACAGGGAACCTACGAGCAGTACTTC CAWGSGQGTYEQYF
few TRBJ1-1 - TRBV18 TGTGCCAGCTCCCGCGGACAGCTGAAAATGAACACTGAAGCTTTCTTT CASSRGQLKMNTEAFF
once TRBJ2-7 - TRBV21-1 TGTGCCAGCAGCAAACTCACCCTTACCGGGACATTCTCCTACGAGCAGTACTTC CASSKLTLTGTFSYEQYF
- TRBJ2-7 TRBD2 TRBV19 TGTGCCAGTAGTACCGCAGGCGGGCTAGCGGGCATAAGATCCTACGAGCAGTACTTC CASSTAGGLAGIRSYEQYF
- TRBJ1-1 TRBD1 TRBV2 TGTGCCAGCAGAAGGGACAGCATGAACACTGAAGCTTTCTTT CASRRDSMNTEAFF
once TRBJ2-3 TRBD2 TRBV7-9 TGTGCCAGCAGCCCCCAGGGCGGGGGGCAGATGCATACGCAGTATTTT CASSPQGGGQMHTQYF
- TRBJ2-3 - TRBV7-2 TGTGCCAGCAGACCCCGTAGCGGGACAGCTCCTAGCACAGATACGCAGTATTTT CASRPRSGTAPSTDTQYF
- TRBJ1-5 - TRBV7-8 TGTGCCAGCACCCCATCGGGGAGGTACAGCAATCAGCCCCAGCATTTT CASTPSGRYSNQPQHF
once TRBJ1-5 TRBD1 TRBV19 TGTGCCAGTAGTATACAAACCGGGACAGGGGTTAATCAGCCCCAGCATTTT CASSIQTGTGVNQPQHF
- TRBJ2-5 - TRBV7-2 TGTGCCAGCAGGCGAGACAGACGTGCGACCCAGTACTTC CASRRDRRATQYF
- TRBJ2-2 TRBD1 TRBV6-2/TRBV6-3 TGTGCCAGCAGCTTCGACAGGGATCCCGGGGAGCTGTTTTTT CASSFDRDPGELFF
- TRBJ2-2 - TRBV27 TGTGCCAGCAGTTTGTGGCCTCGCACCGGGGAGCTGTTTTTT CASSLWPRTGELFF
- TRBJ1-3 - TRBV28 TGTGCCAGCAGTTCCAATGGAAACACCATATATTTT CASSSNGNTIYF
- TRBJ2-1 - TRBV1 TGCACCAGCAGCCACGAAGCGGAGACTGCCTACAATGAGCAGTTCTTC CTSSHEAETAYNEQFF
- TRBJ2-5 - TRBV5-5 TGTGCCAGCAGCGGGGGTGGGACCCAGTACTTC CASSGGGTQYF
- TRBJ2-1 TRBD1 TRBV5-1 TGCGCCAGCAGCTGGGACAGGAACAATGAGCAGTTCTTC CASSWDRNNEQFF
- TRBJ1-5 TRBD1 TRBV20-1 TGCAGTGCTAGTAACCCCACAGGGGGCCGCAATCAGCCCCAGCATTTT CSASNPTGGRNQPQHF
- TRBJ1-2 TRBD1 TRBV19 TGTGCCAGTAGTAAACTAGGACAGGGACAATATGGCTACACCTTC CASSKLGQGQYGYTF
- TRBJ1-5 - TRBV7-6 TGTGCCAGCAGCTTAATGGGAAGGGGCAATCAGCCCCAGCATTTT CASSLMGRGNQPQHF
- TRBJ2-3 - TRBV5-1 TGCGCCAGCAGCTCAACAGATACGCAGTATTTT CASSSTDTQYF
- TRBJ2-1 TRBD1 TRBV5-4 TGTGCCAGCAGCCCAGGGGGAGTATACAATGAGCAGTTCTTC CASSPGGVYNEQFF
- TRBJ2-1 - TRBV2 TGTGCCAGCAGCCCGTGGCCTAGCGAGTCCTACAATGAGCAGTTCTTC CASSPWPSESYNEQFF
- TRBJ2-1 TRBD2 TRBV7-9 TGTGCCAGCAGCTTTTTCCCTAGCGGGGGAAAATACAATGGGCAGTTCTTC CASSFFPSGGKYNGQFF
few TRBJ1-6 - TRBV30 TGTGCCTGGACTACCCCCGGACAGCTTTATAATTCACCCCTCCACTTT CAWTTPGQLYNSPLHF
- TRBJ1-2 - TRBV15 TGTGCCACCAGCAGAGATCAGTGGAGTGGCTACACCTTC CATSRDQWSGYTF